The rows below give T cell receptor beta chains drawn from one sample of a study of neurological immune-mediated disorders. TCRdb re-derived calls from the 5' RACE reads in MiXCR, one entry per CDR3 protein. This table holds 50,000 or so distinct CDR3 sequences, around 3.5% found once. Sequenced material: PBMCs. The receptor set was obtained from a man in his forties or fifties with multiple sclerosis. CDR3s leave out the opening cysteine and the closing phenylalanine or tryptophan. Each record gives: V gene, J gene, CDR3 protein.

TRBV29-1,TRBJ2-1,SVERQGSYNEQF
TRBV6-5,TRBJ1-1,ASSYSGTKFSVEAF
TRBV7-3,TRBJ2-6,ASSLTGANVLT
TRBV10-3,TRBJ1-1,ATSKGGLTEAF
TRBV6-5,TRBJ1-6,ASSELDSPLH
TRBV27,TRBJ1-6,ASANRVGVNSPLH
TRBV20-1,TRBJ1-6,SASKGGYNSPLH
TRBV4-2,TRBJ2-3,ASSQDIAGSTDTQY
TRBV12-3/TRBV12-4,TRBJ2-5,ASSLSGVQETQY
TRBV5-6,TRBJ2-1,ASSRTGTASYNEQF
TRBV6-5,TRBJ1-4,ASSKGDSEKLF
TRBV5-1,TRBJ2-6,ASSRQGPSGANVLT
TRBV7-9,TRBJ2-5,ASSSWKGGEGRETQY
TRBV7-2,TRBJ1-5,ASSSRGNSNQPQN
TRBV18,TRBJ2-3,ASSPNPSTDTQY
TRBV20-1,TRBJ2-5,SVRTGETQY
TRBV20-1,TRBJ2-3,SAEPSGGFSTDTQY
TRBV21-1,TRBJ2-4,ASLSGTGKTRMGNQNIQY
TRBV5-1,TRBJ2-3,ASSKGLAGGDTQY
TRBV12-3/TRBV12-4,TRBJ2-5,ASKRDSQETQY
TRBV28,TRBJ2-6,ASSLPGTGGAGANVLT
TRBV10-2,TRBJ2-7,ASRPDRRGSYEQY